The 5 T cell receptor beta chains below all came from one sample that was sequenced in a study of T cell responses to AZD1222 COVID-19 vaccine. Generated by immunoSEQ multiplex PCR, the TCRdb table keeps only in-frame clones and is missing some. The table has under 30,000 clones, roughly nine tenths seen once. Sample: peripheral blood, taken 28 days after the second AZD1222 dose. These receptors came from an adult who received the AZD1222 COVID-19 vaccine.

The chain uses TRBV5-4 and TRBJ2-5; 12 nucleotides match TRBD2. This CDR3 contains 15 residues. J gave up 2 bases and V 4 bases, and 3 bases lay outside the gene matches. Germline CDR1 SGHNT, CDR2 YYREEE (reference sequence). The CDR3 DNA reads TGTGCCAGCAGCCGGACTAGCGGGGATCAAGAGACCCAGTACTTC. Protein: CASSRTSGDQETQYF.

The rearrangement uses TRBV6-5 and TRBJ2-1, with unresolved D. V was shortened by 0 bases and J by 5 bases, with 5 bases between the two germline ends. Germline CDR1 is MNHEY and CDR2 is SVGAGI. The CDR3 has 13 residues. Here the CDR3 reads CASSYSRNNEQFF. The DNA for the CDR3 is TGTGCCAGCAGTTACTCCCGAAACAATGAGCAGTTCTTC.

This clone was counted only a few times. The chain employs TRBV7-8 and TRBJ2-1; D gene unclear. The CDR3 has 18 amino acids. Looked up from germline, CDR1 is SGHVS and CDR2 is FQNEAQ. The ends were cut back, 4 bases at V and 3 bases at J, with 22 bases in the middle. CDR3 coding DNA: TGTGCCAGCAGCTCCTCTGCCCGAAGCCGGGCCAACTACAATGAGCAGTTCTTC. This gives the protein CASSSSARSRANYNEQFF.

This sequence joins TRBV23-1 and TRBJ2-4; D not certain. TRBV23-1 is noted as an ORF with a role that remains uncertain. V dropped 8 bases and J dropped 0 bases, with 11 bases sitting between them. CDR3 size: 14 residues. This chain's CDR3 is CASRVWGAKNIQYF. CDR3 coding DNA: TGCGCCAGCCGGGTCTGGGGAGCCAAAAACATTCAGTACTTC.

The J gene is TRBJ2-2, the V gene TRBV10-3, with 7 bases matching TRBD2. CDR1 and CDR2 (germline): ENHRY, SYGVKD. The trim removed 11 bases at V and 2 bases at J, leaving 8 bases unmatched. CDR3 size: 14 residues. The CDR3 here is CASRASGNTGELFF. CDR3 nucleotides: TGTGCCTCCAGAGCTAGCGGCAACACCGGGGAGCTGTTTTTT.